The rows below give T cell receptor beta chains drawn from one sample of a study of patients and donors after allogeneic stem cell transplantation. A single record per CDR3 protein comes from TCRdb applying MiXCR to the RT-PCR reads. The sample yields roughly 140,000 distinct CDR3 sequences, approximately 37% seen once. Sequencing was done on a sample of blood, either unsorted or a sorted T cell fraction (not recorded which). These receptors were obtained from a human donor who was either an allogeneic HSCT recipient or a stem cell or donor lymphocyte infusion donor (not recorded which). It is not recorded whose cells these are; they may come from a transplant donor. The CDR3 runs from the conserved cysteine through the conserved F or W. D genes are given only for firm matches. Only part of the rows carry a size: once, few, many, or a class if the clone is expanded.

CDR3nt: TGCAGTGCTAGAGATGTGTCAGCAGCTTTCTTT
CDR3aa: CSARDVSAAFF
d_gene: .
v_gene: TRBV20-1
abundance: .
j_gene: TRBJ1-1

CDR3nt: TGTGCCAGCAGCCCCCGGACAGGGGGAAGAACAGATACGCAGTATTTT
CDR3aa: CASSPRTGGRTDTQYF
d_gene: TRBD1
v_gene: TRBV9
abundance: .
j_gene: TRBJ2-3

CDR3nt: TGTGCCAGCAATCCGACAGGGGGGTTAACTGAAGCTTTCTTT
CDR3aa: CASNPTGGLTEAFF
d_gene: TRBD1
v_gene: TRBV28
abundance: .
j_gene: TRBJ1-1

CDR3nt: TGTGCCAGCAGCTTAGCGGGACATAACACAGATACGCAGTATTTT
CDR3aa: CASSLAGHNTDTQYF
d_gene: .
v_gene: TRBV7-9
abundance: .
j_gene: TRBJ2-3

CDR3nt: TGTGCCACCAGCAGAGATATAGGAGATAGCACAGATACGCAGTATTTT
CDR3aa: CATSRDIGDSTDTQYF
d_gene: .
v_gene: TRBV15
abundance: .
j_gene: TRBJ2-3

CDR3nt: TGTGCCAGCAGCCACCAGGGACAGGGGGCAGGTGGCTACACCTTC
CDR3aa: CASSHQGQGAGGYTF
d_gene: TRBD1
v_gene: TRBV4-2
abundance: .
j_gene: TRBJ1-2

CDR3nt: TGTGCCAGCATTCCACAGGGGGATGGCTACACCTTC
CDR3aa: CASIPQGDGYTF
d_gene: TRBD1
v_gene: TRBV12-3/TRBV12-4
abundance: .
j_gene: TRBJ1-2

CDR3nt: TGTGCCAGCAGCTGGACCCTAGGGTTGGGGCATCAGCCCCAGCATTTT
CDR3aa: CASSWTLGLGHQPQHF
d_gene: .
v_gene: TRBV7-8
abundance: few
j_gene: TRBJ1-5

CDR3nt: TGTGCCAGCAGCGTAGCTCTAGGACAGGGGAAAATTCATTCACCCCTCCACTTT
CDR3aa: CASSVALGQGKIHSPLHF
d_gene: TRBD1
v_gene: TRBV9
abundance: .
j_gene: TRBJ1-6

CDR3nt: TGTGCCATCAGGACCATTTGGAATGAGCAGTTCTTC
CDR3aa: CAIRTIWNEQFF
d_gene: .
v_gene: TRBV10-3
abundance: few
j_gene: TRBJ2-1

CDR3nt: TGTGCCAGCAGAGCCGGGACAGGCTATGAAGGGGAAAAACTGTTTTTT
CDR3aa: CASRAGTGYEGEKLFF
d_gene: TRBD1
v_gene: TRBV7-9
abundance: .
j_gene: TRBJ1-4

CDR3nt: TGTGCCAGCAGCGTAGCGAACGAGGAGCCCCCCTATAATTCACCCCTCCACTTT
CDR3aa: CASSVANEEPPYNSPLHF
d_gene: .
v_gene: TRBV9
abundance: once
j_gene: TRBJ1-6